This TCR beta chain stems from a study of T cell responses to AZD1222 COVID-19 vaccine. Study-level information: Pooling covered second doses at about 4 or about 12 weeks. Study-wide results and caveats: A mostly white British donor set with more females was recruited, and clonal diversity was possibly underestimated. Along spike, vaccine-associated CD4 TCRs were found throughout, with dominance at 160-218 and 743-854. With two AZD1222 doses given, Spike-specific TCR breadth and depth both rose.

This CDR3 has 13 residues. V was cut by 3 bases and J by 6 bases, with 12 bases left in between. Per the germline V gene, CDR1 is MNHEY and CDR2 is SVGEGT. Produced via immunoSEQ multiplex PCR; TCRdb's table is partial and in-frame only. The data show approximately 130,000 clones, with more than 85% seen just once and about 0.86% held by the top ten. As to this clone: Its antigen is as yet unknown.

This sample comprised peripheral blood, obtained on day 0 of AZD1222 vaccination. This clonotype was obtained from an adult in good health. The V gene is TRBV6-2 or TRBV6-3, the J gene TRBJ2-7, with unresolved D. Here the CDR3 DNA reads TGTGCCAGCAGTTATAGACCTAGACTCGAGCAGTACTTC. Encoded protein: CASSYRPRLEQYF.